The 13 T cell receptor beta chains given below trace back to one sample, sequenced in a study of blood T cells in healthy people across ages. A second PCR of 7 to 11 cycles used a sample-barcoded 5' primer and a J-beta primer mix. TCRdb used MiXCR to reprocess the 5' RACE reads, holding one entry per CDR3 protein. The sample carries around 1,900,000 distinct CDR3 sequences, 35% to 50% recorded once. Material for sequencing was blood. These receptors were obtained from a human donor in good health.

There are a few counts of this clonotype. This chain links TRBV6-2 or TRBV6-3 with TRBJ2-7, with D perhaps being TRBD1 or TRBD2 (5 bases each). This CDR3 spans 15 amino acids. CDR1 and CDR2 from the germline V gene are MNHEY and SVGEGT. V was pared by 4 bases and J by 3 bases, with 16 bases between. CDR3 amino acids: CASSFPGTQRYEQYF. The CDR3, as DNA: TGTGCCAGCAGTTTCCCCGGGACCCAACGCTACGAGCAGTACTTC.

The chain employs TRBV28 and TRBJ2-7, with 7 bases aligning to TRBD1. J gave up 1 base and V 1 base, and 7 bases lay outside the gene matches. Germline CDR1 reads MDHEN; CDR2 reads SYDVKM. The CDR3 has 16 amino acids. The CDR3 nucleotides are TGTGCCAGCAGTTTATCGGGACAGACCCTTTCCTACGAGCAGTACTTC. It is translated as CASSLSGQTLSYEQYF.

This clonotype has just a few counts. The chain joins TRBV9 to TRBJ1-2, with 7 nucleotides matching TRBD1. With 3 bases clipped from V and 6 bases from J, the junction kept 5 bases outside the gene matches. Germline CDR1 SGDLS, CDR2 YYNGEE. This CDR3 spans 13 amino acids. The CDR3 here is CASSETGSHGYTF. CDR3 DNA sequence: TGTGCCAGCAGCGAGACAGGGTCTCATGGCTACACCTTC.

The chain is built from TRBV7-8 and TRBJ1-5; D may be TRBD1 (6 bases). Germline-derived CDR1 and CDR2 are SGHVS and FQNEAQ. The CDR3 length is 19 residues. Trimming stripped 2 bases from V and 0 bases from J, with 20 bases between. The CDR3 here is CASSLRGGQQIYSNQPQHF. CDR3 bases: TGTGCCAGCAGCTTACGGGGGGGCCAACAGATCTATAGCAATCAGCCCCAGCATTTT.

This chain uses TRBV7-2 with TRBJ2-1, with D possibly TRBD2 on 6 matching bases. Germline CDR1 and CDR2: SGHTA and FQGNSA. The CDR3 is 16 amino acids. V lost 6 bases and J lost 6, with 21 bases in between. CDR3 DNA sequence: TGTGCCAGCAGTTTGGTGGGCGGGGCCAGCCCCAATGAGCAGTTCTTC. Encoded protein: CASSLVGGASPNEQFF.

The genes are TRBV7-2 and TRBJ2-4; the D is unclear. V lost 5 bases and J 5 bases, leaving 19 bases between the germline ends. Germline V CDR1 and CDR2: SGHTA, FQGNSA. The CDR3 is 16 amino acids. CDR3 bases: TGTGCCAGCAGCGAGAACGGCCAACCCCGGGAAAACATTCAGTACTTC. Protein sequence: CASSENGQPRENIQYF.

The J gene is TRBJ2-5, the V gene TRBV11-3; D unresolved. The germline V gene encodes CDR1 SGHNT and CDR2 YENEEA. This CDR3 spans 15 amino acids. Trimming took off 0 bases at V and 3 bases at J, with 11 bases between the two ends. The CDR3, as DNA: TGTGCCAGCAGCTTAGATGGGCAGGTCGAAGAGACCCAGTACTTC. Encoded protein: CASSLDGQVEETQYF.

Here the CDR3 DNA reads TGTGCCAGCAGCCCAGGGTGGCTCCGGGGCACCGGGGAGCTGTTTTTT. Translating gives CASSPGWLRGTGELFF. The chain has TRBV11-3 and TRBJ2-2, with D perhaps matching TRBD1 or TRBD2 (5 bases each). The germline CDR1 and CDR2 sequences are SGHNT and YENEEA. Trimming took off 5 bases at V and 4 bases at J, with 17 bases between the two ends. The CDR3 covers 16 residues.

This clonotype was picked up a small number of times. The chain has TRBV20-1 and TRBJ1-2; D remains unclear. Trimming left V 0 bases short and J 5 bases short, with 10 bases between. The CDR3 spans 13 residues. CDR1 and CDR2 from the germline V gene are DFQATT and SNEGSKA (reference sequence). CDR3 bases: TGCAGTGCTAGAGATCCCCTCTATTATGGCTACACCTTC. This translates into CSARDPLYYGYTF.

The chain couples TRBV6-5 to TRBJ1-2, with D perhaps TRBD1 (6 bases). Germline values: CDR1 MNHEY, CDR2 SVGAGI. The CDR3 covers 14 residues. Trimming removed 6 bases at V and 8 bases at J, with 19 bases between. CDR3 DNA: TGTGCCAGCAGACCACCGGGCCGCAGGGGAGGCTACACCTTC. As protein: CASRPPGRRGGYTF.

This clonotype was detected only a few times. V usage is TRBV5-1 and J usage is TRBJ2-3; no clear D gene. Trimming shortened V by 3 bases and J by 2 bases, and 13 bases separated the two germline ends. Germline CDR1 reads SGHRS; CDR2 reads YFSETQ. This CDR3 contains 15 residues. The DNA for the CDR3 is TGCGCCAGCAGCTCCCCGGGTAGATCCACAGATACGCAGTATTTT. It encodes CASSSPGRSTDTQYF.

The sample holds a few counts of this clonotype. This chain uses TRBV12-5 with TRBJ2-5; a possible D gene is TRBD2 (5 bases). The V end lost 9 bases, the J end lost 7 bases, and 12 bases lay between the germline ends. In germline, CDR1 is LGHNT, CDR2 FRNRAP. This CDR3 spans 11 amino acids. The CDR3 spells CASQFGGTQYF. The CDR3 nucleotides are TGTGCTAGCCAATTCGGAGGGACCCAGTACTTC. Full variable domain (rest looked up from reference TRBV12-5 and TRBJ2-5): DARVTQTPRHKVTEMGQEVTMRCQPILGHNTVFWYRQTMMQGLELLAYFRNRAPLDDSGMPKDRFSAEMPDATLATLKIQPSEPRDSAVYFCASQFGGTQYFGPGTRLLVL.

The chain employs TRBV6-6 and TRBJ2-4; D tentatively reads TRBD1 or TRBD2 (5 bases each). The CDR3 sequence is 13 residues long. Germline V lookup: CDR1 MNHNY, CDR2 SVGAGI (reference sequence). Trimming removed 4 bases at V and 13 bases at J, with 17 bases between. The CDR3 DNA reads as TGTGCCAGCAGTTCCGGGACCCCCGTCGGGCAGTACTTC. Its translation: CASSSGTPVGQYF.